This T cell receptor beta chain is drawn from a study of blood T cell repertoires in COVID-19. Overall study context: Donors in the United States, Italy and Spain gave samples during acute or convalescent COVID-19. PBMCs, B-cell-depleted T cells, or T cells were the source of the cDNA or gDNA that made up the material.

Germline CDR1 PRHDT, CDR2 FYEKMQ (reference sequence). V lost 4 bases, J lost 4 bases, and 3 bases stayed unmatched. The CDR3 runs 14 residues. In the source study's methods: Scientists estimated how many nucleated cells there were by amplifying reference gene primers. The method was immunoSEQ multiplex PCR; TCRdb's version includes in-frame clones alone and lacks a portion of them. V and J calls and clone size are copied from that table; D and trimming were computed from the DNA. The sample holds about 220,000 clones, around 82% seen once. In its sample, this clone was seen once. The genes are TRBV13 and TRBJ1-2; 10 positions agree with TRBD1. The TCR originated in a woman of 80 years or more with acute or convalescent COVID-19. Sequenced material: peripheral blood. CDR3 nucleotide sequence: TGTGCCAGCAGCTCCGGGACAGGGGCCTATGGCTACACCTTC. Translated, it gives CASSSGTGAYGYTF. The whole variable domain, remainder taken from reference TRBV13 and TRBJ1-2, is AAGVIQSPRHLIKEKRETATLKCYPIPRHDTVYWYQQGPGQDPQFLISFYEKMQSDKGSIPDRFSAQQFSDYHSELNMSSLELGDSALYFCASSSGTGAYGYTFGSGTRLTVV.